The 15 T cell receptor beta chains below come from one sample, sequenced in a study of cytotoxic CD8 clonotypes in ibrutinib-treated CLL (dated by TCRdb to the early 2020s). Library creation used the immunoSEQ multiplex PCR assay. This immuneACCESS table, as held by TCRdb, lists in-frame sequences with V and J called but not all clones. Of the missing ones, under half trace to an unresolved V gene in checked studies; the others have no known cause. The sample records about 45,000 clones, 50% to 75% of which are singletons. The ten largest clones take up around a fifth of the sample. According to the study, the label for this sample's time point signals: around 2 years on ibrutinib. The sequencing used PBMCs, collected after 24 months of ibrutinib treatment. The receptor set was obtained from a human donor with chronic lymphocytic leukemia.

The CDR3 is CASSWTGGLTEAFF. CDR3 in DNA: TGTGCCAGTAGCTGGACAGGGGGCTTAACTGAAGCTTTCTTT. This chain links TRBV19 with TRBJ1-1; 11 nucleotides agree with TRBD1. The V segment lost 6 bases and the J segment 5 bases; nucleotides outside the gene matches: 5. There are 14 residues in the CDR3. Germline V gives CDR1 LNHDA, CDR2 SQIVND (reference sequence).

The chain is built from TRBV4-2 and TRBJ2-3; 7 bases fit TRBD2. J was trimmed by 0 bases and V by 0 bases; bases with no gene match: 9. The CDR3 contains 18 residues. The germline CDR1 and CDR2 sequences are LGHNA and YNFKEQ. The DNA for the CDR3 is TGTGCCAGCAGCCAAGAATTGAGGGGAGGGACTAGCACAGATACGCAGTATTTT. Translated: CASSQELRGGTSTDTQYF.

The chain links TRBV9 to TRBJ1-2; possibly TRBD1 for D (6 bases). CDR1 and CDR2 from the germline V gene are SGDLS and YYNGEE. The CDR3 has 14 amino acids. Trimming removed 5 bases at V and 4 bases at J, with 15 bases between. DNA for the CDR3: TGTGCCAGCAGTAGGGGGGTTCAGCTCTATGGCTACACCTTC. Its translation is CASSRGVQLYGYTF.

This clone has at least ten counts. The rearrangement joins TRBV7-6 to TRBJ2-1; no clear D. The CDR3 sequence is 11 residues long. Germline values: CDR1 SGHVS, CDR2 FNYEAQ. V lost 5 bases and J lost 6, with 5 bases in between. CDR3 DNA: TGTGCCAGCAGCCGCACCAATGAGCAGTTCTTC. Translating it yields CASSRTNEQFF.

J is TRBJ2-4 and V is TRBV15; D remains ambiguous. From germline, CDR1 is LNHNV and CDR2 YYDKDF (reference sequence). This CDR3 has 19 amino acids. Between the trimmed V and J ends, which lost 5 bases and 1 base, there was a span of 24 bases. CDR3 residues: CATSPRPVGKTSAKNIQYF. CDR3 bases: TGTGCCACCAGCCCCCGCCCAGTGGGGAAGACATCGGCCAAAAACATTCAGTACTTC.

This chain joins TRBV28 and TRBJ1-4; D gene ambiguous. The V end lost 6 bases, the J end lost 8 bases, and 13 bases lay between the germline ends. The germline gives CDR1 MDHEN, CDR2 SYDVKM. The CDR3 is 13 amino acids. CDR3 region: CASSSGKIEKLFF. The CDR3 DNA is TGTGCCAGCAGCTCCGGGAAGATCGAAAAACTGTTTTTT.

V is TRBV27 and J is TRBJ2-3; perhaps TRBD2 as D (5 bases). V lost 4 bases, J lost 3 bases, and 11 bases lay in between. This CDR3 has 14 amino acids. Germline CDR1 is MNHEY and CDR2 is SMNVEV (reference sequence). CDR3 nucleotides: TGTGCCAGCAGTTGGGTGGGAGCTACAGATACGCAGTATTTT. Its translation is CASSWVGATDTQYF.

This sequence joins TRBV2 and TRBJ1-4; TRBD1 is a possible D gene (5 bases). Trimming took off 4 bases at V and 10 bases at J, with 10 bases between the two ends. Germline V gives CDR1 SNHLY, CDR2 FYNNEI. There are 12 residues in the CDR3. The CDR3 nucleotides are TGTGCCAGCAGTGGGCAGGGCGGAAAACTGTTTTTT. It specifies CASSGQGGKLFF. Full variable domain (missing parts from reference TRBV2 and TRBJ1-4): EPEVTQTPSHQVTQMGQEVILRCVPISNHLYFYWYRQILGQKVEFLVSFYNNEISEKSEIFDDQFSVERPDGSNFTLKIRSTKLEDSAMYFCASSGQGGKLFFGSGTQLSVL.

The chain has TRBV7-2 and TRBJ2-3; TRBD2 might be the D (6 bases). V was shortened by 2 bases and J by 2 bases, with 11 bases between the two germline ends. Germline CDR1 reads SGHTA; CDR2 reads FQGNSA. CDR3 length: 15 amino acids. The CDR3 region has the DNA TGTGCCAGCAGCTTAAGTAGCGGCCACACAGATACGCAGTATTTT. This sequence encodes CASSLSSGHTDTQYF.

The chain uses TRBV11-2 and TRBJ2-5; 8 nucleotides line up with TRBD2. The CDR3 runs 18 residues. After removal of 4 bases from V and 5 bases from J, the junction contained 18 bases not matched to a gene. Per germline, CDR1 SGHAT and CDR2 FQNNGV. CDR3 in DNA: TGTGCCAGCAGCTCTGCGGGGGGTATAAGTGTCTTCGAGGAGACCCAGTACTTC. It is translated as CASSSAGGISVFEETQYF.

V and J are TRBV2 and TRBJ1-5; tentative D call: TRBD1 (6 bases). Germline V gene data show CDR1 as SNHLY and CDR2 as FYNNEI. There are 13 residues in the CDR3. V was cut by 6 bases and J by 3 bases, with 9 bases left in between. In nucleotides, the CDR3 is TGTGCCAGCAGGGGACACTACAATCAGCCCCAGCATTTT. Encoded protein: CASRGHYNQPQHF.

The gene calls are TRBV10-3 and TRBJ2-5; D is unresolved. The CDR3 is made up of 15 amino acids. Between the trimmed V and J ends, which lost 0 bases and 2 bases, there was a span of 10 bases. The germline CDR1 and CDR2 sequences are ENHRY and SYGVKD. CDR3 bases: TGTGCCATCAGTGAGTCTAGTAGCTCACAAGAGACCCAGTACTTC. It codes for CAISESSSSQETQYF.

The V and J genes are TRBV6-5 and TRBJ1-2; D may be TRBD1 (5 bases). Germline lookup yields CDR1 MNHEY and CDR2 SVGAGI. The V and J ends lost 6 bases and 2 bases respectively, with 13 bases between them. The CDR3 has 14 amino acids. CDR3 sequence (DNA): TGTGCCAGCAGCGCCGGGACCTGGAACTATGGCTACACCTTC. Translation: CASSAGTWNYGYTF.

This chain connects TRBV2 to TRBJ2-7; unclear D gene. Trimming cost V 6 bases and J 4 bases, with 13 bases left between them. The germline V gene has CDR1 SNHLY and CDR2 FYNNEI. The CDR3 is 13 amino acids. The CDR3 sequence is CASSEVLGYEQYF. The DNA for the CDR3 is TGTGCCAGCAGCGAGGTATTAGGGTACGAGCAGTACTTC. Filled out from reference TRBV2 and TRBJ2-7, the complete variable domain reads EPEVTQTPSHQVTQMGQEVILRCVPISNHLYFYWYRQILGQKVEFLVSFYNNEISEKSEIFDDQFSVERPDGSNFTLKIRSTKLEDSAMYFCASSEVLGYEQYFGPGTRLTVT.

This chain uses TRBV6-4 with TRBJ1-1; D remains ambiguous. The CDR3 contains 14 residues. The V end lost 0 bases, the J end lost 6 bases, and 11 bases lay between the germline ends. CDR1 and CDR2 (germline): MRHNA, SNTAGT. The CDR3 coding sequence is TGTGCCAGCAGTGACTCGGAGGGAGGGCCTGAAGCTTTCTTT. It yields the protein CASSDSEGGPEAFF.